Below are 27 T cell receptor beta chains sequenced from a single sample in a study of T-cell reconstitution after alpha-beta-depleted transplantation in children. The library targeted TCRbeta and was prepared with unique molecular identifiers. TCRdb processed the PCR reads anew with MiXCR; each CDR3 protein has one entry. Of roughly 340,000 distinct CDR3 sequences in the sample, roughly 17% are singletons; the top ten hold around two fifths. The specimen was PBMCs, mostly from graft donor cells, collected 360 days after TCRalphabeta/CD19-depleted stem cell transplant. The source is a male patient between 2 and 15 years old who had a stem cell transplant for acute lymphoblastic leukemia, so the T cells may come from the graft donor.

This clonotype showed up just a few times. CDR3 nucleotides: TGTGCCAGCAGGAGGACAGGGCGGGCCTACGAGCAGTACTTC. It is translated as CASRRTGRAYEQYF. The J gene is TRBJ2-7, the V gene TRBV2, with 8 bases matching TRBD1. The CDR3 runs to 14 residues. V gave up 6 bases and J gave up 2 bases; unmatched junction bases: 6. Germline CDR1 reads SNHLY; CDR2 reads FYNNEI.

This clonotype was recorded at least ten times. The chain carries TRBV5-1 and TRBJ2-3; D may be TRBD2 (5 bases). This CDR3 contains 14 residues. Germline V gene data show CDR1 as SGHRS and CDR2 as YFSETQ. The V end was cut by 4 bases, the J end by 0 bases, with 9 bases between. CDR3 sequence: CASSREGSTDTQYF. The DNA of the CDR3 is TGCGCCAGCAGCCGTGAGGGTAGCACAGATACGCAGTATTTT.

There are a few counts of this clonotype. The chain combines TRBV7-9 with TRBJ2-2; D call uncertain. Germline loops: CDR1 SEHNR, CDR2 FQNEAQ (reference sequence). Trimming shortened V by 7 bases and J by 7 bases, and 4 bases separated the two germline ends. The CDR3 covers 10 residues. The CDR3 spells CASTDGELFF. CDR3 DNA sequence: TGTGCCAGCACTGACGGGGAGCTGTTTTTT.

The V call is TRBV7-2, the J call TRBJ1-1; 7 bases are shared with TRBD1. Unmatched junction bases numbered 9, after V lost 5 bases and J lost 6 bases. This CDR3 spans 14 amino acids. The germline V gene has CDR1 SGHTA and CDR2 FQGNSA. The chain's CDR3 is CASSPYRGRPEAFF. In DNA, the CDR3 is TGTGCCAGCAGCCCGTACAGGGGCCGGCCTGAAGCTTTCTTT.

The chain has TRBV20-1 and TRBJ2-7, with TRBD2 matching over 8 bases. Germline loops: CDR1 DFQATT, CDR2 SNEGSKA (reference sequence). Trimming cost V 6 bases and J 3 bases; bases outside gene matches: 7. The CDR3 loop spans 13 amino acids. CDR3 nucleotides: TGCAGTGCAAAGGGACTAGACAGCTACGAGCAGTACTTC. Protein product: CSAKGLDSYEQYF.

This clonotype was seen more than once but under ten times. The chain has TRBV20-1 and TRBJ2-6; D perhaps matches TRBD1 (6 bases). V gave up 5 bases and J gave up 0 bases, with 17 bases separating them. The CDR3 has 17 amino acids. CDR1 is DFQATT, CDR2 SNEGSKA, per germline (reference sequence). The CDR3, as DNA: TGCAGTGCTCCCCTCCAGACAGGATTCTCTGGGGCCAACGTCCTGACTTTC. Amino acids: CSAPLQTGFSGANVLTF.

The chain employs TRBV10-3 and TRBJ1-5; D might be TRBD1 (6 bases). The germline CDR1 and CDR2 sequences are ENHRY and SYGVKD. The CDR3 spans 14 residues. Trimming removed 2 bases from V and 7 bases from J, with 12 bases in between. The CDR3 region has the DNA TGTGCCATCAGTGAGCAACAGGGCCGGCAGCCCCAGCATTTT. It is translated as CAISEQQGRQPQHF.

This clonotype was seen only once. This chain joins TRBV20-1 and TRBJ2-5, with a tentative D call TRBD2 (5 bases). The germline V gene has CDR1 DFQATT and CDR2 SNEGSKA (reference sequence). The CDR3 extends over 16 amino acids. The V end was cut by 3 bases, the J end by 2 bases, with 19 bases between. The CDR3 DNA sequence: TGCAGTGCTAGTCCGCCTCAATCGAGACTACAAGAGACCCAGTACTTC. It is translated as CSASPPQSRLQETQYF.

The V and J genes are TRBV7-9 and TRBJ2-3; D call uncertain. The CDR3 has 8 amino acids. The germline V gene encodes CDR1 SEHNR and CDR2 FQNEAQ (reference sequence). V was cut by 2 bases and J by 14 bases, with 2 bases left in between. CDR3: CASSLPYF. The CDR3, as DNA: TGTGCCAGCAGCTTACCGTATTTT.

The chain has TRBV10-2 and TRBJ1-1; 7 bases are shared with TRBD1. Germline loops: CDR1 WSHSY, CDR2 SAAADI. This CDR3 region has 16 residues. After removal of 4 bases from V and 1 base from J, the junction contained 9 bases not matched to a gene. As DNA, the CDR3 is TGCGCCAGCAGTGGCCTCAGTAGGACAGGGAACACTGAAGCTTTCTTT. It codes for CASSGLSRTGNTEAFF.

The CDR3 reads CASSQLTDSLYGYTF. In DNA, the CDR3 is TGTGCCAGCAGCCAGTTGACTGACAGTCTCTATGGCTACACCTTC. The chain joins TRBV4-2 to TRBJ1-2; a weak D match, TRBD1 (5 bases). CDR1 and CDR2 (germline): LGHNA, YNFKEQ. The CDR3 is 15 residues long. Trimming removed 3 bases at V and 4 bases at J, with 15 bases between.

This clonotype was seen a single time. The junction departs from germline at one end; a sequencing error may be responsible. J is TRBJ1-5 and V is TRBV25-1, with TRBD1 as a possible D gene (5 bases). CDR3 size: 13 residues. CDR1 and CDR2 from the germline V gene are MGHDK and SYGVNS. CDR3 sequence reads: CVSSPGGNQPQHF. The CDR3 DNA follows: TGTGTCAGCTCTCCGGGGGGCAATCAGCCCCAGCATTTT.

This clonotype was seen a handful of times. This chain connects TRBV5-5 to TRBJ2-7, with D possibly TRBD1 on 5 matching bases. Germline lookup yields CDR1 SGHKS and CDR2 YYEKEE (reference sequence). V lost 3 bases and J 2 bases, leaving 9 bases between the germline ends. The CDR3 has 13 amino acids. The CDR3 region is CASSWTPAYEQYF. DNA of the CDR3: TGTGCCAGCAGCTGGACACCCGCCTACGAGCAGTACTTC.

The rearrangement uses TRBV10-3 and TRBJ2-5; D may be TRBD1 or TRBD2 (5 bases each). V was shortened by 6 bases and J by 2 bases, with 16 bases between the two germline ends. The germline CDR1 and CDR2 sequences are ENHRY and SYGVKD. The CDR3 is made up of 15 amino acids. Written as DNA, the CDR3 is TGTGCCATCAGCAGGGACGCCGAGGCACAAGAGACCCAGTACTTC. Its translation is CAISRDAEAQETQYF.

This clonotype was seen ten or more times. This chain connects TRBV5-1 to TRBJ2-1, with D uncertain. Germline V gives CDR1 SGHRS, CDR2 YFSETQ. CDR3 size: 16 residues. Trimming removed 0 bases from V and 0 bases from J, with 10 bases in between. CDR3 DNA sequence: TGCGCCAGCAGCTTGGCAGTTCCGAGCTCCTACAATGAGCAGTTCTTC. It yields the protein CASSLAVPSSYNEQFF.

Only a few counts were recorded for this clonotype. The genes are TRBV10-3 and TRBJ2-1; 7 bases agree with TRBD2. Germline CDR1 ENHRY, CDR2 SYGVKD. The CDR3 loop spans 19 amino acids. Trimming cost V 3 bases and J 2 bases; bases outside gene matches: 16. CDR3 coding DNA: TGTGCCATCAGTGAAAATCCTCCTTGGCGGGAGAGTCCCTACAATGAGCAGTTCTTC. Residues: CAISENPPWRESPYNEQFF.

Many counts were recorded for this clonotype. The CDR3 DNA sequence: TGCGCCAGCAGCTCCCGGACTAGCGGGAGCCCCTATGAGCAGTTCTTC. Translating it yields CASSSRTSGSPYEQFF. The chain uses TRBV4-1 and TRBJ2-1; TRBD2 aligns across 13 bases. In germline, CDR1 is MGHRA, CDR2 YSYEKL. This CDR3 spans 16 amino acids. V gave up 5 bases and J gave up 8 bases; unmatched junction bases: 9.

This clonotype appeared many times. The gene calls are TRBV20-1 and TRBJ2-2, with 14 bases lining up with TRBD2. V lost 1 base to trimming and J lost 0 bases; unmatched junction nucleotides: 4. CDR1 and CDR2 from the germline V gene are DFQATT and SNEGSKA (reference sequence). The CDR3 loop spans 18 amino acids. The DNA for the CDR3 is TGCAGTGCTAGAGGCTCGACTAGCGGGAGGGCGAACACCGGGGAGCTGTTTTTT. Translated, it gives CSARGSTSGRANTGELFF.

Only a few counts were recorded for this clonotype. The chain has TRBV28 and TRBJ2-1; tentatively, D is TRBD1 or TRBD2 (5 bases each). The CDR3 has 13 residues. Germline V gene sequence: CDR1 MDHEN, CDR2 SYDVKM. V was cut by 1 base and J by 9 bases, with 10 bases left in between. CDR3 sequence (DNA): TGTGCCAGCAGTTTATTGGGACGAGGTGAGCAGTTCTTC. Its translation is CASSLLGRGEQFF.

This chain joins TRBV12-5 and TRBJ1-2, with D possibly TRBD1 on 5 matching bases. Germline CDR1 reads LGHNT; CDR2 reads FRNRAP. Trimming removed 0 bases from V and 4 bases from J, with 21 bases in between. The CDR3 has 18 residues. CDR3 loop: CASGLVPDSYTAGYGYTF. The CDR3 nucleotides are TGTGCTAGTGGTTTGGTACCTGACAGCTACACCGCTGGCTATGGCTACACCTTC.

The chain recombines TRBV4-1 with TRBJ2-3; possibly TRBD1 or TRBD2 for D (5 bases each). Trimming shortened V by 1 base and J by 2 bases, and 13 bases separated the two germline ends. Germline V CDR1 and CDR2: MGHRA, YSYEKL. The CDR3 covers 16 residues. CDR3: CASSQGGWLDTDTQYF. CDR3 nucleotide sequence: TGCGCCAGCAGCCAAGGGGGGTGGTTGGACACAGATACGCAGTATTTT.

This sequence joins TRBV4-2 and TRBJ2-2; D unresolved. The CDR3 runs 13 residues. Germline V lookup: CDR1 LGHNA, CDR2 YNFKEQ. The ends were cut back, 4 bases at V and 8 bases at J, with 11 bases in the middle. The CDR3 bases are TGTGCCAGCAGCCCCTCCCGAACGGGGGAGCTGTTTTTT. This encodes CASSPSRTGELFF.

The rearrangement joins TRBV6-5 to TRBJ2-5; D possibly matches TRBD1 or TRBD2 (5 bases each). CDR1 MNHEY and CDR2 SVGAGI come from the germline V gene. Deletions cut 2 bases from V and 7 bases from J, with 26 bases between. The CDR3 length is 18 residues. CDR3 protein: CASSYVQYRDPLQVTQYF. DNA of the CDR3: TGTGCCAGCAGTTACGTCCAATACCGGGACCCATTACAGGTGACCCAGTACTTC.

This clonotype was seen a few times. The chain has TRBV4-2 and TRBJ2-3, with D possibly TRBD2 on 6 matching bases. Between the trimmed V and J ends, which lost 0 bases and 0 bases, there was a span of 16 bases. CDR3 size: 18 residues. Looked up from germline, CDR1 is LGHNA and CDR2 is YNFKEQ. CDR3 in amino acids: CASSQDSGLPVSTDTQYF. The DNA for the CDR3 is TGTGCCAGCAGCCAAGACAGCGGGCTACCCGTAAGCACAGATACGCAGTATTTT.

A few counts support this clonotype. The V and J genes are TRBV20-1 and TRBJ2-7, with D perhaps matching TRBD2 (5 bases). Trimming removed 7 bases from V and 2 bases from J, with 15 bases in between. Germline loops: CDR1 DFQATT, CDR2 SNEGSKA (reference sequence). The CDR3 has 13 residues. CDR3 coding DNA: TGCAGTGGCTGGCTAGCCAACACCTACGAGCAGTACTTC. It yields the protein CSGWLANTYEQYF.

V gene TRBV27 combines with J gene TRBJ2-5, with TRBD2 identical over 7 bases. Per germline, CDR1 MNHEY and CDR2 SMNVEV (reference sequence). V shed 2 bases, J shed 7 bases, and the junction held 7 bases outside the gene matches. The CDR3 has 14 amino acids. The CDR3 region has the DNA TGTGCCAGCAGTTTAGGTGGGGGGGACGGGACCCAGTACTTC. As protein: CASSLGGGDGTQYF.

The V gene is TRBV4-2, the J gene TRBJ2-7; TRBD2 aligns across 7 bases. The V segment lost 1 base and the J segment 0 bases; nucleotides outside the gene matches: 12. The germline V gene has CDR1 LGHNA and CDR2 YNFKEQ. CDR3 size: 18 residues. The CDR3 DNA sequence: TGTGCCAGCAGCCAAGGTGTGGGGCTAGCGGCGAACTCCTACGAGCAGTACTTC. This encodes CASSQGVGLAANSYEQYF.